This T cell receptor beta chain is from a study of identical twins. Study results and caveats: Weaker excess twin sharing was seen among beta out-of-frame sequences. For out-of-frame alpha sequences shared by twins, low generation probability was in excess. The abundant beta clonotypes from cord blood had fewer insertions, and memory repertoires had none of this.

The CDR3 loop spans 13 amino acids. CDR1 and CDR2 (germline): SGHTS, YDEGEE. Template switching created a universal primer site, and the cDNA included unique molecular identifiers. TCRdb re-called the 5' RACE reads with MiXCR, one entry per CDR3 protein. Here the sample spans 210,000 or so distinct CDR3 sequences, 6% to 9% being singletons. Notes on this clonotype: Its antigen is currently unknown. One end of the junction varies from germline; a read error may be responsible.

The data also belong to a second study, concerning yellow fever vaccine responses in identical twins.

The specimen sequenced was memory (CD45RO+) T cells sorted from blood. This receptor was obtained from a woman between 18 and 29 years old in good health. The gene calls are TRBV5-8 and TRBJ2-7, with a tentative D call TRBD2 (6 bases). Written as DNA, the CDR3 is TGTGCCAGCGGCTTGGAGGGGTCGCACGAGCAGTACTTC. It translates to CASGLEGSHEQYF.